The 11 T cell receptor beta chains below all came from one sample that was sequenced in a study of control samples from healthy donors and cancer patients. Using immunoSEQ multiplex PCR, the repertoire was profiled, and TCRdb retains in-frame clones only, with some absent. The repertoire includes about 150,000 clones, 88% of them detected once, and 1.7% sits in the top ten. Sequencing used blood. These receptors came from a young man in good health.

This clone was seen a few times. The chain employs TRBV5-4 and TRBJ2-7, with 7 bases that match TRBD1. CDR3 length: 14 residues. The J segment lost 1 base and the V segment lost 1 base, leaving 2 bases of the junction unmatched. Germline-derived CDR1 and CDR2 are SGHNT and YYREEE (reference sequence). CDR3 in amino acids: CASSLQGVSYEQYF. The CDR3 DNA reads TGTGCCAGCAGCTTGCAGGGGGTATCCTACGAGCAGTACTTC.

The chain carries TRBV30 and TRBJ1-1; D unclear. The V and J ends lost 0 bases and 4 bases respectively, with 6 bases between them. Germline V gene lookup returns CDR1 GTSNPN and CDR2 SVGIG (reference sequence). This CDR3 has 12 amino acids. CDR3 sequence: CAWSVPTTEAFF. The DNA for the CDR3 is TGTGCCTGGAGTGTACCCACCACTGAAGCTTTCTTT.

This chain links TRBV9 with TRBJ2-7, with 7 positions matching TRBD2. The V segment lost 0 bases and the J segment 3 bases; nucleotides outside the gene matches: 12. The CDR3 has 17 amino acids. Germline CDR1 is SGDLS and CDR2 is YYNGEE. CDR3 in DNA: TGTGCCAGCAGCGTAGGCCCGGCGGGGGAAAACTACTACGAGCAGTACTTC. Encoded protein: CASSVGPAGENYYEQYF.

This chain joins TRBV7-8 and TRBJ2-7, with TRBD1 identical over 8 bases. Germline assignment: CDR1 SGHVS and CDR2 FQNEAQ. This CDR3 has 16 amino acids. V shed 4 bases, J shed 1 base, and the junction held 9 bases outside the gene matches. CDR3 amino acids: CASSSPQGAGSYEQYF. In DNA, the CDR3 is TGTGCCAGCAGCTCCCCTCAGGGGGCAGGATCCTACGAGCAGTACTTC.

The V and J genes are TRBV30 and TRBJ1-1, with D perhaps TRBD1 (6 bases). The CDR3 is made up of 14 amino acids. V dropped 1 base and J dropped 4 bases, with 13 bases sitting between them. The germline V gene has CDR1 GTSNPN and CDR2 SVGIG (reference sequence). CDR3 DNA: TGTGCCTGGAGTGACGGCGGGGGCCGCACTGAAGCTTTCTTT. The encoded protein is CAWSDGGGRTEAFF.

The chain has TRBV7-2 and TRBJ2-7; 7 bases agree with TRBD2. Per the germline V gene, CDR1 is SGHTA and CDR2 is FQGNSA. This CDR3 contains 13 residues. V dropped 7 bases and J dropped 0; count of bases not matched to a gene: 3. The CDR3 nucleotides read TGTGCCAGCACGGGGGGTAGCTCCTACGAGCAGTACTTC. This codes for CASTGGSSYEQYF.

This chain links TRBV7-3 with TRBJ2-2, with a possible D match to TRBD2 (6 bases). In germline, CDR1 is SGHTA, CDR2 FQGTGA. The ends were cut back, 3 bases at V and 6 bases at J, with 11 bases in the middle. This CDR3 is 14 amino acids long. The CDR3 nucleotides read TGTGCCAGCAGCTTGGGGGGACCAGCCGGGGAGCTGTTTTTT. As protein: CASSLGGPAGELFF.

The CDR3 coding sequence is TGCGCCAGCAGCCAAGACCTTAAGGACAGAGAAGCTTTCTTT. The encoded protein is CASSQDLKDREAFF. The chain recombines TRBV4-1 with TRBJ1-1; a possible D gene is TRBD1 (6 bases). This CDR3 has 14 residues. Germline assignment: CDR1 MGHRA and CDR2 YSYEKL. V lost 0 bases and J 8 bases, leaving 13 bases between the germline ends.

The chain carries TRBV7-9 and TRBJ2-7; D gene unclear. With 1 base removed from V and 9 bases from J, the gap between germline ends came to 13 bases. Per germline, CDR1 SEHNR and CDR2 FQNEAQ (reference sequence). This CDR3 has 13 amino acids. The CDR3 DNA reads TGTGCCAGCAGCTTAGAGACCCACGAGTGGCAGTACTTC. Protein product: CASSLETHEWQYF.

The chain links TRBV5-1 to TRBJ1-5; no clear D. CDR1 is SGHRS and CDR2 is YFSETQ in the germline V gene. The V end lost 0 bases, the J end lost 3 bases, and 10 bases lay between the germline ends. This CDR3 is built from 15 residues. CDR3 sequence reads: CASSLAGVDNQPQHF. CDR3 DNA sequence: TGCGCCAGCAGCTTGGCCGGGGTCGACAATCAGCCCCAGCATTTT.

The chain joins TRBV28 to TRBJ1-5, with D maybe TRBD1 (5 bases). Trimming took off 7 bases at V and 3 bases at J, with 10 bases between the two ends. From germline, CDR1 is MDHEN and CDR2 SYDVKM. This CDR3 has 13 amino acids. The CDR3 DNA is TGTGCCAGCACGGAGGGGCCCAATCAGCCCCAGCATTTT. This sequence encodes CASTEGPNQPQHF.